The sequence of this T cell receptor (beta chain) was determined in a study of T cell responses to AZD1222 COVID-19 vaccine. TCRdb's copy holds only in-frame clones and misses some; the assay was immunoSEQ multiplex PCR. This table holds around 120,000 clones, 70% to 90% found once. Trimming at V came to 8 bases and at J to 4 bases, leaving 9 bases not matched to a gene. Per germline, CDR1 KGHSH and CDR2 LQKENI. There are 14 residues in the CDR3. The sample was peripheral blood, taken on day 0 of AZD1222 vaccination. The TCR comes from an adult in good health. This chain links TRBV18 with TRBJ2-3, with 7 bases identical to TRBD2. The CDR3 DNA reads TGTGCCAGCCGTTTAGCGGGTGTGTCAGATACGCAGTATTTT. It codes for CASRLAGVSDTQYF. Supplemented by reference TRBV18 and TRBJ2-3, the full variable domain reads NAGVMQNPRHLVRRRGQEARLRCSPMKGHSHVYWYRQLPEEGLKFMVYLQKENIIDESGMPKERFSAEFPKEGPSILRIQQVVRGDSAAYFCASRLAGVSDTQYFGPGTRLTVL.